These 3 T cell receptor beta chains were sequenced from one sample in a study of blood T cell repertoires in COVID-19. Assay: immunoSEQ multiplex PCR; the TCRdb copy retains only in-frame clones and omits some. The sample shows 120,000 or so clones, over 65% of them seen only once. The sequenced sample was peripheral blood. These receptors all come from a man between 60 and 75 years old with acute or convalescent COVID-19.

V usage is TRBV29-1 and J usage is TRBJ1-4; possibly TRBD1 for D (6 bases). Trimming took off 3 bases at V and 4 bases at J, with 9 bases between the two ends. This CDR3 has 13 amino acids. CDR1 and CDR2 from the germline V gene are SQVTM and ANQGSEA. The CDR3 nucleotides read TGCAGCGTTGAGGCAGGGGTTAATGAAAAACTGTTTTTT. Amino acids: CSVEAGVNEKLFF.

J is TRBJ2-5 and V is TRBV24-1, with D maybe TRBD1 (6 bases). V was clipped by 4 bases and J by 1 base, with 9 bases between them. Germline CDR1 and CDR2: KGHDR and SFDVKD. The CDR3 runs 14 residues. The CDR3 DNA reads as TGTGCCACCAGTGACCGGACAGTCCAAGAGACCCAGTACTTC. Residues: CATSDRTVQETQYF.

In DNA, the CDR3 is TGTGCCAGCAGCTTGGGACAGGGGGGACAGCAGTACTTC. Translating it yields CASSLGQGGQQYF. This chain uses TRBV5-4 with TRBJ2-7; 9 nucleotides match TRBD1. Trimming removed 0 bases from V and 8 bases from J; junction bases left unmatched: 3. CDR3 length: 13 amino acids. Per the germline V gene, CDR1 is SGHNT and CDR2 is YYREEE (reference sequence). Full variable domain (missing parts from reference TRBV5-4 and TRBJ2-7): ETGVTQSPTHLIKTRGQQVTLRCSSQSGHNTVSWYQQALGQGPQFIFQYYREEENGRGNFPPRFSGLQFPNYSSELNVNALELDDSALYLCASSLGQGGQQYFGPGTRLTVT.